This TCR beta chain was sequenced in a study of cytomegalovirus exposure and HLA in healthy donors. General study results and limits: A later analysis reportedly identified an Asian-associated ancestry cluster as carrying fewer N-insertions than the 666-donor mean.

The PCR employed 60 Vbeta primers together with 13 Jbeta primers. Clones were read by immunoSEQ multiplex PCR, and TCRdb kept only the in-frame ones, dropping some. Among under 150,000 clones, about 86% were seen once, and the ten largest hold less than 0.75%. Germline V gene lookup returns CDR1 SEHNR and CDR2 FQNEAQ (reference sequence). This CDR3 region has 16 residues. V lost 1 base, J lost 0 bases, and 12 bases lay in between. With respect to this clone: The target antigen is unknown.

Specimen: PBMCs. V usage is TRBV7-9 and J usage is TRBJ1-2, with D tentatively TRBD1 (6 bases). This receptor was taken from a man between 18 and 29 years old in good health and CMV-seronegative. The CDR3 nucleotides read TGTGCCAGCAGCTTAGGGAGACAGGTAGCTAACTATGGCTACACCTTC. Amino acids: CASSLGRQVANYGYTF.